The following is a T cell receptor beta chain sequence with its context. The target antigen is unknown. This sample stems from a study of cytomegalovirus exposure and HLA in healthy donors. PCR involved 60 Vbeta and 13 Jbeta primers. TCRdb's copy holds only in-frame clones and misses some; the assay was immunoSEQ multiplex PCR. The data contain roughly 110,000 clones, under 80% of them singletons. Overall study findings and caveats: TCR beta V segments were, for the most part, productive about 87% or about 30% of the time in an earlier analysis. In a later analysis, HLA-associated TCR beta chains were more clonally expanded than equally common others.

Per germline, CDR1 MGHDK and CDR2 SYGVNS. V was trimmed by 2 bases and J by 5 bases, leaving 4 bases between them. The CDR3 spans 13 residues. This clonotype was obtained from a woman between 45 and 60 years old in good health and CMV-seropositive. The gene calls are TRBV25-1 and TRBJ1-6; D unresolved. The sequencing sample was made of PBMCs. The CDR3 DNA reads TGTGCCAGCAGTGAACAGGATAATTCACCCCTCCACTTT. Translation gives CASSEQDNSPLHF.